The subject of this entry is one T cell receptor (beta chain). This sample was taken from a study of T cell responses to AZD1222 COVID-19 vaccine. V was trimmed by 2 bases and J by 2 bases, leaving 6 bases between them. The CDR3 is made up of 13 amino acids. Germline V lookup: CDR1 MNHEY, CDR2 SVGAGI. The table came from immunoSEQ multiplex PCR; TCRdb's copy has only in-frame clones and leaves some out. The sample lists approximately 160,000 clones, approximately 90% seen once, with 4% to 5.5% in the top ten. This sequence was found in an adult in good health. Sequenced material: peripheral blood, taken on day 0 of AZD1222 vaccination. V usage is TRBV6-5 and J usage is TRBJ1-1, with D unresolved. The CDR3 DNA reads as TGTGCCAGCAGTTACGGCAGTAACACTGAAGCTTTCTTT. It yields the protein CASSYGSNTEAFF.